Reported below is one TCR beta chain. This clone is described as medium-sized (0.01 to 0.1%). Its binding antigen is unknown. Base qualities are not at hand, and no much larger clone is one base apart. The data belong to a study of beta chain features in type 1 diabetes (dated by TCRdb to 2017 to 2018). General notes on the study: No differences in mean age, gender distribution, total cell number or subset yield were found between patients and healthy donors. A total of around 100 million sorted cells were examined across all samples, and RNA yield correlated strongly with the number of cells per subset. In the study, recently diagnosed type 1 diabetes patients and matched healthy donors were compared on the TCRB repertoires of their sorted circulating CD4+ T cell subsets. Regulatory and stem cell-like memory subsets were obtained from only 8 patients and roughly eight healthy donors, while naive and central memory subsets were obtained from all 28 donors. Broad study findings and their caveats: At VDJ recombination sites, type 1 diabetes patients had fewer insertions and more deleted nucleotides, which implies abnormalities in thymic rearrangement. In all four CD4+ subsets, TCRB CDR3 length was moderately but significantly shorter in type 1 diabetes patients. Because cDNA was sequenced instead of genomic DNA, highly expressing activated cells could be over-represented, though the groups showed no difference in activation or CD3 levels. Shorter templates might be favored by PCR, yet because patient and control samples were amplified and corrected together, any such skew would affect both groups equally. Naive, central memory and regulatory TCRB repertoires appeared to be more alike among patients than among healthy donors. Only small numbers of individuals were included in the HLA sub-analyses, which left unresolved whether HLA type had any influence on TCRB rearrangement.

A single peripheral blood draw of around 100 mL on average was collected from each donor into heparinised tubes. Using a panel that included CD45RO, CCR7, CD25, CD127, CD95 and CD27, naive, central memory, regulatory and stem cell-like memory CD4+ T cells were sorted on a BD FACSAria II. Every sorted population had a purity above 95%. PBMCs were isolated immediately by Lymphoprep density gradient centrifugation and stained directly without culture. To minimize batch effects, samples were stained and sorted in pairs, one healthy donor with one patient per experiment. The entire isolated RNA was reverse transcribed using the High Capacity cDNA Reverse Transcription Kit, and thus expressed TCRB transcripts were sequenced. Deep immunoSEQ sequencing was applied to naive, central memory and regulatory T cell samples, giving an average of about 3.57 million total reads per sample. Sorted cells were lysed in RLT buffer, and RNA was extracted using DNase-treated RNeasy Micro or Mini kits according to cell number. To prevent cross-contamination, each cell subset was processed individually, whereas patient and healthy donor samples were processed jointly. The immunoSEQ multiplex PCR was used to amplify TCRB sequences from cDNA, generating 87-bp fragments that spanned the CDR3 region. The amplicons were sequenced using the Illumina HiSeq platform. In the authors' own workflow: PCR bias was corrected computationally using synthetic template baselines, and reads within Hamming distance 2 were collapsed, with unmergeable singletons discarded. Reads were aligned to IMGT to assign V, D and J genes, CDR3 length, and insertions or deletions at six rearrangement sites. Clonotype counts were normalized to sorted cell number within each subset before computing true diversity and Gini coefficients with the tcR R package. Repertoire sharing was quantified using the overlap coefficient calculated on TCRB nucleotide sequences. TCRdb's version of the immuneACCESS table is confined to in-frame rearrangements and falls short of the full clone set. An unresolved V gene accounts for under half of the shortfall where checked; the remainder is of unknown origin. V, J and clone size are those of that table, while D and trimming were read from the DNA. This sample holds 400,000 or so clones; roughly 9.8% were observed only once. About 0.64% of the sample comes from the top ten.

The sequenced sample was central memory CD4+ T cells from blood. This receptor was obtained from a man aged 25 to 40 with type 1 diabetes.

The CDR3 loop reads CASSRPRQLLNPNQPQHF. The DNA sequence follows: TGCGCCAGCAGTCGCCCTAGACAGCTACTTAACCCAAATCAGCCCCAGCATTTT. The sequence is built from TRBV23-1 and TRBJ1-5, and the D gene may be TRBD1, 5 bases matching. TRBV23-1 is known as an ORF, though its function is uncertain. Trimming takes 4 bases from V and 4 bases from J, and the germline ends sit 23 bases apart. There are 18 amino acids in the CDR3, from cysteine to phenylalanine inclusive. Kept here is only the CDR3 DNA, which spans 54 bases and is read in frame from base 1.